These T cell receptor beta chains were read from a single sample in a study of shared clonotypes between healthy human individuals. The repertoire was sequenced with immunoSEQ multiplex PCR; TCRdb's copy has only in-frame clones and lacks some. Of about 680,000 clones in the sample, approximately 79% were seen once. Sample: memory CD4+ T cells sorted from blood. Every receptor here comes from a woman aged 30 to 39 in good health. Each CDR3 is given with its conserved first and last residue. Each record gives: J gene, clone size, V gene, D gene, CDR3 protein, CDR3 DNA. A D gene is named only where the DNA matches it firmly. Where a row states a size, it is once, few, many or the class of an expanded clone; other rows omit it.

TRBJ2-1	NA	TRBV11-1	TRBD2	CASSLISGTSGSWNEQFF	TGTGCCAGCAGCTTAATTTCAGGGACTAGCGGGAGCTGGAATGAGCAGTTCTTC
TRBJ1-1	NA	TRBV6-1	NA	CASRTVNTEAFF	TGTGCCAGCAGGACCGTGAACACTGAAGCTTTCTTT
TRBJ2-1	NA	TRBV2	NA	CARARVQGGEQFF	TGTGCCCGAGCACGGGTACAGGGTGGCGAGCAGTTCTTC
TRBJ2-3	few	TRBV4-2	NA	CASSQVHLTSTDTQYF	TGTGCCAGCAGCCAAGTCCACCTAACTAGCACAGATACGCAGTATTTT
TRBJ1-1	NA	TRBV27	NA	CASSPYPARPNTEAFF	TGTGCCAGCAGCCCCTACCCCGCCAGACCGAACACTGAAGCTTTCTTT
TRBJ1-2	once	TRBV6-1	TRBD1	CASSDWTGEKYGYTF	TGTGCCAGCAGTGATTGGACAGGGGAGAAGTATGGCTACACCTTC
TRBJ2-7	NA	TRBV7-3	TRBD1	CASSRDRRSVEQYF	TGTGCCAGCAGCCGGGACAGGAGATCTGTGGAGCAGTACTTC
TRBJ2-7	few	TRBV5-4	NA	CASSLVGGVSSYEQYF	TGTGCCAGCAGCTTAGTCGGCGGGGTGAGCTCCTACGAGCAGTACTTC
TRBJ2-7	NA	TRBV19	TRBD1	CASSQMGQGAGEQYF	TGTGCCAGTAGTCAAATGGGACAGGGGGCAGGCGAGCAGTACTTC
TRBJ2-3	NA	TRBV7-3	NA	CASRGPGTDTQYF	TGTGCCAGCAGGGGACCTGGCACAGATACGCAGTATTTT
TRBJ2-2	NA	TRBV7-2	NA	CASSFPGELFF	TGTGCCAGCAGCTTCCCCGGGGAGCTGTTTTTT
TRBJ2-1	NA	TRBV14	TRBD2	CASTPGGRALKREQFF	TGTGCCAGCACTCCGGGGGGACGCGCCCTCAAACGGGAGCAGTTCTTC
TRBJ2-5	NA	TRBV30	NA	CAWSVKGSETQYF	TGTGCCTGGAGTGTCAAGGGTTCGGAGACCCAGTACTTC
TRBJ1-5	once	TRBV4-1	NA	CASSQVGSNQPQHF	TGCGCCAGCAGCCAAGTCGGTAGCAATCAGCCCCAGCATTTT
TRBJ2-5	NA	TRBV28	NA	CASSFGVETQYF	TGTGCCAGCAGTTTCGGGGTAGAGACCCAGTACTTC
TRBJ2-7	few	TRBV28	NA	CASSPSFVGGARYEQYF	TGTGCCAGCAGTCCCTCTTTCGTTGGGGGCGCTCGCTACGAGCAGTACTTC
TRBJ2-1	few	TRBV6-1	NA	CASSEAPRAGIEQFF	TGTGCCAGCAGTGAAGCGCCCCGGGCGGGGATAGAGCAGTTCTTC
TRBJ2-1	NA	TRBV19	TRBD2	CASSKWTSGRATGYEQFF	TGTGCCAGTAGTAAATGGACTAGCGGGAGGGCCACGGGATATGAGCAGTTCTTC
TRBJ1-3	NA	TRBV28	NA	CASSESFPSGNTIYF	TGTGCCAGCAGTGAAAGTTTCCCATCTGGAAACACCATATATTTT
TRBJ1-5	NA	TRBV6-6	NA	CASSYLGSNQPQHF	TGTGCCAGCAGTTACTTGGGGAGCAATCAGCCCCAGCATTTT
TRBJ2-1	NA	TRBV6-4	TRBD2	CASSDVTGTTDKQFF	TGTGCCAGCAGTGACGTAACCGGGACTACCGATAAGCAGTTCTTC
TRBJ1-2	NA	TRBV7-2	NA	CASSLFGPLFYGYTF	TGTGCCAGCAGCTTATTCGGCCCGTTATTCTATGGCTACACCTTC
TRBJ1-4	NA	TRBV28	NA	CASIGVNEKLFF	TGTGCCAGCATTGGAGTTAATGAAAAACTGTTTTTT
TRBJ2-5	NA	TRBV5-6	TRBD2	CASSLSRGRVVETQYF	TGTGCCAGCAGCTTGAGTCGAGGGAGGGTGGTGGAGACCCAGTACTTC
TRBJ2-5	few	TRBV28	TRBD2	CASSPGLGLETQYF	TGTGCCAGCAGCCCGGGACTAGGTTTGGAGACCCAGTACTTC
TRBJ1-2	NA	TRBV20-1	NA	CSAREPYGYTF	TGCAGTGCCAGGGAACCCTATGGCTACACCTTC
TRBJ1-1	once	TRBV2	NA	CAGGGMNTEAFF	TGTGCCGGGGGGGGCATGAACACTGAAGCTTTCTTT
TRBJ1-5	NA	TRBV18	TRBD1	CASSPTTGAGQPQHF	TGTGCCAGCTCACCTACGACAGGGGCGGGTCAGCCCCAGCATTTT
TRBJ1-2	few	TRBV28	NA	CASTTSRNGYTF	TGTGCCAGCACCACCTCTAGAAATGGCTACACCTTC
TRBJ1-3	NA	TRBV19	TRBD1	CASSQQGDSGNTIYF	TGTGCCAGTAGTCAACAGGGGGACTCTGGAAACACCATATATTTT
TRBJ2-2	NA	TRBV27	NA	CASSRDSSRTGELFF	TGTGCCAGCAGTCGGGACTCAAGCCGCACCGGGGAGCTGTTTTTT
TRBJ2-7	NA	TRBV5-1	TRBD2	CASRSGLVGEQYF	TGCGCCAGCAGGTCAGGACTAGTCGGCGAGCAGTACTTC
TRBJ2-7	NA	TRBV2	NA	CASSYTGFGEYF	TGTGCCAGCAGTTATACAGGGTTTGGGGAGTACTTC
TRBJ1-1	NA	TRBV19	NA	CASGAGNTEAFF	TGTGCCAGTGGGGCGGGGAACACTGAAGCTTTCTTT
TRBJ2-7	many	TRBV28	NA	CASRPTAASYEQYF	TGTGCCAGCAGACCTACAGCGGCCTCCTACGAGCAGTACTTC
TRBJ2-7	NA	TRBV15	TRBD2	CATSRALAGDEQYF	TGTGCCACCAGCAGAGCACTAGCGGGAGACGAGCAGTACTTC
TRBJ1-1	NA	TRBV28	NA	CASESLYGAFF	TGTGCCAGCGAGTCCCTCTACGGAGCTTTCTTT
TRBJ2-3	NA	TRBV5-1	NA	CASSGQGRVDTQYF	TGCGCCAGCAGTGGGCAGGGGCGTGTAGATACGCAGTATTTT
TRBJ2-3	NA	TRBV2	NA	CASTWTKTSTDTQYF	TGTGCCAGCACCTGGACGAAGACTAGCACAGATACGCAGTATTTT
TRBJ2-5	once	TRBV6-1	NA	CASSVAGKGQETQYF	TGTGCCAGCAGTGTCGCGGGGAAAGGGCAAGAGACCCAGTACTTC
TRBJ1-5	once	TRBV30	NA	CAWSGGGHQPQHF	TGTGCCTGGAGTGGTGGGGGGCATCAGCCCCAGCATTTT
TRBJ1-4	NA	TRBV6-6	NA	CASSKVEGNEKLFF	TGTGCCAGCAGTAAGGTGGAGGGGAACGAAAAACTGTTTTTT
TRBJ2-1	NA	TRBV10-2	NA	CASSESGVTSNEQFF	TGCGCCAGCAGTGAGTCGGGAGTAACGTCCAATGAGCAGTTCTTC
TRBJ1-2	NA	TRBV5-1	NA	CASSLTMDGFGYTF	TGCGCCAGCAGCTTGACCATGGACGGCTTTGGCTACACCTTC
TRBJ2-7	NA	TRBV28	NA	CASQWGGGGEQYF	TGTGCCAGCCAGTGGGGGGGCGGAGGCGAGCAGTACTTC
TRBJ1-5	NA	TRBV28	NA	CASSLMSGYSNQPQHF	TGTGCCAGCAGTTTAATGTCCGGGTATAGCAATCAGCCCCAGCATTTT
TRBJ2-1	NA	TRBV29-1	TRBD1	CSVSRTGIYNEQFF	TGCAGCGTTTCCCGGACAGGGATCTACAATGAGCAGTTCTTC
TRBJ1-1	NA	TRBV6-1	NA	CASSVTVLSLAEAFF	TGTGCCAGCAGTGTTACAGTATTGTCTCTCGCTGAAGCTTTCTTT
TRBJ2-1	NA	TRBV5-4	NA	CASSLGENNEQFF	TGTGCCAGCAGCTTGGGGGAAAACAATGAGCAGTTCTTC
TRBJ2-1	NA	TRBV2	NA	CASSSNYNEQFF	TGTGCCAGCAGTTCCAACTACAATGAGCAGTTCTTC
TRBJ1-3	few	TRBV6-1	TRBD1	CASSDRQGAGNTIYF	TGTGCCAGCAGTGATAGACAGGGAGCTGGAAACACCATATATTTT
TRBJ2-2	NA	TRBV29-1	TRBD2	CSAGGGRAGGELFF	TGCAGCGCTGGGGGCGGGAGGGCCGGCGGGGAGCTGTTTTTT